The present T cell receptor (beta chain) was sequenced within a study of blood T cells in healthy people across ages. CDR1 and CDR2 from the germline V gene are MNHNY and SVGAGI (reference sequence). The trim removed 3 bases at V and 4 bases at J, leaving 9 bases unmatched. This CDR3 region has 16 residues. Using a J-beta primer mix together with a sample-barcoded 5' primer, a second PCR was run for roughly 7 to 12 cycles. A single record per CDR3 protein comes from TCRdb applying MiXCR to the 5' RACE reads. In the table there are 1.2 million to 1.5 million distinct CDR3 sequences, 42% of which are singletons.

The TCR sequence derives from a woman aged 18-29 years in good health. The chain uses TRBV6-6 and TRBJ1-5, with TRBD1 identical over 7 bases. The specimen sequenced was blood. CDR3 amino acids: CASSYNPQGGNQPQHF. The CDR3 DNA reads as TGTGCCAGCAGTTATAACCCCCAGGGGGGAAATCAGCCCCAGCATTTT.